These 31 T cell receptor beta chains came from one sample sequenced in a study of post-analysis software for immune sequencing data (dated by TCRdb to about 2015). The library was generated by PCR. This sample was sequenced with an Illumina HiSeq 2500. To reduce PCR and sequencing biases, unique molecular identifiers were built into the TCR beta cDNA libraries. TCRdb redid the processing of the public reads, applying fastp at Q25 and MiXCR, and retained in-frame beta chains. Duplicate CDR3 protein sequences are folded into a single record with the most common DNA and genes. The sample data list around 500,000 distinct CDR3 sequences, and 30% to 40% of these were observed just once. Of the sample, about 6% falls within the top ten clones. The paper's findings and limits, for the study overall: A few TRBV segments, including TRBV5-6, TRBV5-1 and TRBV20-1, were significantly more frequent in patients than controls.

These TCRs are of unknown antigen specificity. The material sequenced was blood. Receptors originate from a girl younger than 18 with multiple sclerosis.

Concerning this clonotype: At one boundary the junction diverges from the germline segment, which might be a read error. This chain connects TRBV20-1 to TRBJ2-3; D is possibly TRBD1 (6 bases). Germline V gene sequence: CDR1 DFQATT, CDR2 SNEGSKA (reference sequence). This CDR3 has 16 residues. CDR3 protein: CSVRGDIAFSTDTQYF. The CDR3 DNA follows: TGCAGTGTTAGAGGGGACATTGCGTTTAGCACAGATACGCAGTATTTT.

This clonotype was counted only a few times. The chain joins TRBV6-5 to TRBJ2-7; D possibly uses TRBD1 or TRBD2 (5 bases each). CDR3 length: 15 residues. V dropped 8 bases and J dropped 1 base, with 18 bases sitting between them. Germline V gene data show CDR1 as MNHEY and CDR2 as SVGAGI. In DNA, the CDR3 is TGTGCCAGCCGCCCTGGGACGGAATTTTCCTACGAGCAGTACTTC. Its protein product is CASRPGTEFSYEQYF.

This chain links TRBV12-3 or TRBV12-4 with TRBJ2-1, with 8 bases matching TRBD2. This CDR3 is 17 amino acids long. The ends lost 2 bases at V and 6 bases at J; junction bases unmatched: 12. The DNA for the CDR3 is TGTGCCAGCAGTTTAAGGGGGAATAGCGGGGCCCGCAATGAGCAGTTCTTC. It codes for CASSLRGNSGARNEQFF.

The chain links TRBV4-1 to TRBJ2-1; tentative D call: TRBD2 (6 bases). V was trimmed by 2 bases and J by 4 bases, leaving 9 bases between them. This CDR3 is 14 amino acids long. Germline values: CDR1 MGHRA, CDR2 YSYEKL. The CDR3 here is CASSQRGVYNEQFF. Here the CDR3 DNA reads TGCGCCAGCAGCCAACGCGGGGTATACAATGAGCAGTTCTTC.

This clonotype has more than one count but fewer than ten. One end of the junction is discordant with germline, which a read error may explain. The rearrangement links TRBV6-5 to TRBJ1-4; 10 bases fit TRBD1. This CDR3 has 15 residues. Germline assignment: CDR1 MNHEY and CDR2 SVGAGI. Written as DNA, the CDR3 is TGTGCCAGCAGTTATCTGGGGACAGGGGCTGAAAAACCGTTTTTT. Its protein product is CASSYLGTGAEKPFF.

In regard to this clonotype: Its ends do not fully match the called genes, so a read error is possible. The V and J genes are TRBV29-1 and TRBJ1-4, with D possibly matching TRBD1 (5 bases). The CDR3 length is 12 residues. The germline CDR1 and CDR2 sequences are SQVTM and ANQGSEA. CDR3 sequence (DNA): TGCAGCGTTCAGGGCTTCGGGGAAAAACGGTTTTTT. Translated, it gives CSVQGFGEKRFF.

This clonotype was counted a few times. The rearrangement uses TRBV15 and TRBJ2-1, with D possibly being TRBD2 (7 bases). CDR1 and CDR2 from the germline V gene are LNHNV and YYDKDF (reference sequence). This CDR3 contains 14 residues. The germline V and J ends were trimmed by 4 bases and 6 bases, with 13 bases remaining between them. The CDR3 DNA is TGTGCCACCAGCACCCGGGGGGCTTCCAATGAGCAGTTCTTC. Its protein is CATSTRGASNEQFF.

In this sample, this clonotype turned up a few times. The V and J genes are TRBV5-1 and TRBJ2-5, with a weak D call TRBD2 (7 bases). The length of the CDR3 is 16 residues. Germline CDR1 reads SGHRS; CDR2 reads YFSETQ. Trimming left V 0 bases short and J 2 bases short, with 14 bases between. CDR3 region: CASSLDSGGPQETQYF. The CDR3 DNA reads as TGCGCCAGCAGCTTGGATTCCGGGGGGCCTCAAGAGACCCAGTACTTC.

The CDR3 loop reads CSARDRAPGLAAMWDTQYF. In nucleotides, the CDR3 is TGCAGTGCTAGAGATCGGGCTCCGGGACTAGCGGCGATGTGGGATACGCAGTATTTT. V gene TRBV20-1 combines with J gene TRBJ2-3, with TRBD2 identical over 11 bases. The germline V gene has CDR1 DFQATT and CDR2 SNEGSKA (reference sequence). The junction had 17 bases not matched to a gene; V was cut back by 0 bases and J by 6 bases. The CDR3 covers 19 residues.

The chain links TRBV4-1 to TRBJ2-1, with 8 bases fitting TRBD1. The trim removed 0 bases at V and 8 bases at J, leaving 9 bases unmatched. The CDR3 length is 16 residues. CDR1 is MGHRA, CDR2 YSYEKL, per germline. CDR3 nucleotides: TGCGCCAGCAGCCAAGATCGTAACAGGGGGTTAGATGAGCAGTTCTTC. Protein sequence: CASSQDRNRGLDEQFF.

J is TRBJ2-7 and V is TRBV5-4, with D maybe TRBD2 (6 bases). The CDR3 extends over 13 amino acids. CDR1 is SGHNT and CDR2 is YYREEE in the germline V gene (reference sequence). V was clipped by 3 bases and J by 4 bases, with 11 bases between them. The CDR3 sequence is CASSWGSGYEQYF. The CDR3 region has the DNA TGTGCCAGCAGCTGGGGCAGCGGGTACGAGCAGTACTTC.

V gene TRBV15 combines with J gene TRBJ1-5, with D possibly matching TRBD1 (5 bases). Trimming shortened V by 2 bases and J by 3 bases, and 14 bases separated the two germline ends. The V gene's germline CDR1 is LNHNV and CDR2 YYDKDF (reference sequence). The CDR3 length is 16 residues. The CDR3 protein is CATSRSEGSHNQPQHF. CDR3 in DNA: TGTGCCACCAGCAGATCCGAGGGGTCCCACAATCAGCCCCAGCATTTT.

The chain uses TRBV15 and TRBJ1-2; 8 positions agree with TRBD1. CDR1 is LNHNV and CDR2 is YYDKDF in the germline V gene (reference sequence). The CDR3 is 16 amino acids. The trim removed 5 bases at V and 4 bases at J, leaving 12 bases unmatched. Here the CDR3 DNA reads TGTGCCACCAGCGGGACGATAGACAGGGGTGTCTATGGCTACACCTTC. Translation: CATSGTIDRGVYGYTF.

The chain employs TRBV9 and TRBJ1-1; D not resolved. This CDR3 comprises 16 residues. The V and J ends lost 4 bases and 5 bases respectively, with 21 bases between them. The germline V gene has CDR1 SGDLS and CDR2 YYNGEE. CDR3 loop: CASSSTPRGSQTEAFF. The CDR3 bases are TGTGCCAGCAGCTCAACCCCCCGGGGTAGCCAGACTGAAGCTTTCTTT.

The gene calls are TRBV5-1 and TRBJ1-1; 8 bases map to TRBD1. The CDR3 is made up of 15 amino acids. Germline V lookup: CDR1 SGHRS, CDR2 YFSETQ. After removal of 3 bases from V and 7 bases from J, the junction contained 11 bases not matched to a gene. The DNA for the CDR3 is TGCGCCAGCAGCTGGGGAGGACAGGGACTGAATGAAGCTTTCTTT. Translation: CASSWGGQGLNEAFF.

This chain connects TRBV15 to TRBJ1-2; possibly TRBD1 for D (6 bases). Germline V gives CDR1 LNHNV, CDR2 YYDKDF (reference sequence). Between the trimmed V and J ends, which lost 0 bases and 6 bases, there was a span of 14 bases. This CDR3 comprises 15 residues. The DNA for the CDR3 is TGTGCCACCAGCAGAGATCAAAGGCAGGGGAATGGCTACACCTTC. Protein product: CATSRDQRQGNGYTF.

This chain links TRBV29-1 with TRBJ2-2; unclear D gene. Germline V gene lookup returns CDR1 SQVTM and CDR2 ANQGSEA. The CDR3 has 13 amino acids. V lost 2 bases to trimming and J lost 4 bases, with 8 bases between them. The DNA for the CDR3 is TGCAGCGTTGAACAGGCCCTCACCGGGGAGCTGTTTTTT. Translation: CSVEQALTGELFF.

This chain uses TRBV7-9 with TRBJ2-1; 7 nucleotides agree with TRBD1. V gave up 5 bases and J gave up 9 bases; unmatched junction bases: 10. From germline, CDR1 is SEHNR and CDR2 FQNEAQ (reference sequence). The CDR3 is made up of 14 amino acids. CDR3: CASSPGPPGGEQFF. The CDR3 DNA is TGTGCCAGCAGCCCCGGACCCCCAGGGGGTGAGCAGTTCTTC.

This clonotype was picked up a small number of times. The CDR3 is CASSYGRGVTDTQYF. CDR3 sequence (DNA): TGTGCCAGCAGCTACGGACGGGGAGTCACAGATACGCAGTATTTT. V and J are TRBV6-2 or TRBV6-3 and TRBJ2-3; tentative D call: TRBD2 (5 bases). Germline V gene sequence: CDR1 MNHEY, CDR2 SVGEGT. The CDR3 covers 15 residues. The V and J ends lost 6 bases and 2 bases respectively, with 15 bases between them.

The CDR3 protein is CAISGTGVREQYF. Written as DNA, the CDR3 is TGTGCCATCAGTGGGACAGGGGTGAGGGAGCAGTACTTC. The chain joins TRBV10-3 to TRBJ2-7; TRBD1 matches at 9 bases. Germline V gene data show CDR1 as ENHRY and CDR2 as SYGVKD. This CDR3 contains 13 residues. V lost 4 bases to trimming and J lost 7 bases; unmatched junction nucleotides: 5.

This sequence joins TRBV11-2 and TRBJ1-1; D might be TRBD1 (5 bases). The CDR3 length is 14 residues. Germline lookup yields CDR1 SGHAT and CDR2 FQNNGV. Trimming pared 5 bases from V and 7 bases from J, leaving 17 bases between. The CDR3 here is CASSVPLRDGEAFF. DNA for the CDR3: TGTGCCAGCAGCGTACCTTTGAGGGACGGTGAAGCTTTCTTT.

The chain recombines TRBV6-5 with TRBJ2-7; 7 bases align to TRBD1. Trimming removed 3 bases from V and 0 bases from J; junction bases left unmatched: 11. The length of the CDR3 is 17 residues. CDR1 and CDR2 (germline): MNHEY, SVGAGI. CDR3 DNA: TGTGCCAGCAGTTATAATCCCCGGACAGGTTCCTCCTACGAGCAGTACTTC. This codes for CASSYNPRTGSSYEQYF.

This clonotype was seen a handful of times. The chain has TRBV7-9 and TRBJ1-2; the D is unclear. CDR1 and CDR2 from the germline V gene are SEHNR and FQNEAQ (reference sequence). Trimming stripped 1 base from V and 2 bases from J, with 11 bases between. The CDR3 sequence is 15 residues long. The CDR3 sequence is CASSLGGSFNYGYTF. The CDR3 DNA follows: TGTGCCAGCAGCTTAGGCGGCAGTTTCAACTATGGCTACACCTTC. Together with reference TRBV7-9 and TRBJ1-2, the CDR3 gives the full variable domain: DTGVSQNPRHKITKRGQNVTFRCDPISEHNRLYWYRQTLGQGPEFLTYFQNEAQLEKSRLLSDRFSAERPKGSFSTLEIQRTEQGDSAMYLCASSLGGSFNYGYTFGSGTRLTVV.

This clonotype was detected a few times. This chain links TRBV5-1 with TRBJ1-2; D gene ambiguous. Germline-derived CDR1 and CDR2 are SGHRS and YFSETQ. This CDR3 contains 12 residues. The V end lost 5 bases, the J end lost 7 bases, and 12 bases lay between the germline ends. This CDR3 reads CASSTSLGGYTF. CDR3 nucleotide sequence: TGCGCCAGCAGTACATCACTCGGTGGCTACACCTTC.

The rearrangement joins TRBV20-1 to TRBJ2-5, with D possibly being TRBD1 (6 bases). Trimming pared 6 bases from V and 3 bases from J, leaving 17 bases between. Germline V gene lookup returns CDR1 DFQATT and CDR2 SNEGSKA (reference sequence). The CDR3 is 14 residues long. For the CDR3, the DNA is TGCAGTGCCGCACAGGGAGACAAAGAAGAGACCCAGTACTTC. Translation: CSAAQGDKEETQYF.

The chain is built from TRBV5-1 and TRBJ2-3, with TRBD2 as a possible D gene (7 bases). V dropped 3 bases and J dropped 0 bases, with 14 bases sitting between them. This CDR3 has 16 residues. Germline V gives CDR1 SGHRS, CDR2 YFSETQ. The CDR3 nucleotides read TGCGCCAGCAGCTATGACGCGGGGGCCAGCACAGATACGCAGTATTTT. Translated, it gives CASSYDAGASTDTQYF.

The rearrangement joins TRBV6-6 to TRBJ1-2; D uncertain. There are 12 residues in the CDR3. The germline V gene encodes CDR1 MNHNY and CDR2 SVGAGI (reference sequence). V shed 2 bases and J shed 9 bases, with 10 bases lying between them. The CDR3 is CASSYTVDSYTF. The CDR3 region has the DNA TGTGCCAGCAGTTACACCGTTGATAGCTACACCTTC.

For this clonotype: An end of the junction differs from the germline gene, which may be a read error. This chain links TRBV3-1 with TRBJ2-2, with D possibly TRBD2 on 6 matching bases. CDR1 and CDR2 from the germline V gene are LGHDT and YNNKEL (reference sequence). The CDR3 is 14 amino acids. CDR3 amino acids: CAGSHAGLTGELFF. The CDR3 bases are TGTGCCGGCAGCCACGCGGGGCTCACCGGGGAGCTGTTTTTT.

This chain joins TRBV18 and TRBJ1-5, with TRBD1 as a possible D gene (5 bases). Deletions cut 3 bases from V and 4 bases from J, with 10 bases between. Germline CDR1 is KGHSH and CDR2 is LQKENI. The CDR3 loop spans 14 amino acids. The CDR3, as DNA: TGTGCCAGCTCACCGGCCAGGGTAAATCAGCCCCAGCATTTT. It translates to CASSPARVNQPQHF.

This clonotype was observed a handful of times. The V call is TRBV4-1, the J call TRBJ2-7; no clear D gene. Germline-derived CDR1 and CDR2 are MGHRA and YSYEKL. Trimming took off 1 base at V and 2 bases at J, with 12 bases between the two ends. The CDR3 is 15 amino acids. CDR3 in amino acids: CASSQARVGPYEQYF. The CDR3 nucleotides are TGCGCCAGCAGCCAAGCTAGGGTGGGCCCCTACGAGCAGTACTTC.

The J gene is TRBJ2-1, the V gene TRBV7-2; 8 positions match TRBD2. The CDR3 loop spans 16 amino acids. The germline CDR1 and CDR2 sequences are SGHTA and FQGNSA. J gave up 2 bases and V 0 bases, and 3 bases lay outside the gene matches. The CDR3 region is CASSLASGGPYNEQFF. DNA for the CDR3: TGTGCCAGCAGCTTAGCGTCGGGGGGGCCCTACAATGAGCAGTTCTTC. The whole variable domain, remainder taken from reference TRBV7-2 and TRBJ2-1, is GAGVSQSPSNKVTEKGKDVELRCDPISGHTALYWYRQSLGQGLEFLIYFQGNSAPDKSGLPSDRFSAERTGGSVSTLTIQRTQQEDSAVYLCASSLASGGPYNEQFFGPGTRLTVL.